This T cell receptor beta chain comes out of a study of vaccination effects on CD4 cells after COVID-19 (dated 2022 in TCRdb). As for the study more broadly: In the ViraFEST assay, PBMC were stimulated with viral peptide pools, and antigen-specific CD4+ T cell clonotypes were then identified by expansion using TCR sequencing. The full study included over 8 COVID-19 convalescent patients and a few SARS-CoV-2-naive healthy vaccine recipients. Three convalescent patients were sampled early (day +14) and late (day +241, +227, +161 respectively) after vaccination. The Oncomine TCR Beta short-read assay on an Illumina iSeq 100 was used to sequence cultures from other donors in the study. Over 1.5 million PBMC per well were cultured with around 10 ug/ml peptides in IMDM containing roughly 5% human AB serum, about 9.6 IU/ml IL-2 and gentamicin. The study compared SARS-CoV-2 spike-specific CD4+ TCR repertoires before and after mRNA vaccination in COVID-19 convalescent patients and infection-naive vaccine recipients. Across the study, the median time from the second dose to post-vaccine sampling was 72 days (range 14 to 241).

Remarks on this clone: Its antigen remains unidentified. No per-base quality is available; no much larger clone lies one base away.

CDR1 and CDR2 (SGDLS, YYNGEE) derive from the germline V gene. Including the terminal cysteine and phenylalanine, the CDR3 comprises 14 residues. The sequence is cut down to CDR3 DNA, 42 bases in frame from base 1. Trimming leaves V shorter by 2 bases and J shorter by 6 bases, with the junction holding 5 bases beyond the gene matches. Summary of the overall study and its limitations: Limitations of the study were the small number of convalescent patients and the absence of early post-infection timepoints. For convalescent patients, new clones induced by the vaccine made up most of the post-vaccine spike-reactive repertoire, and these new clones were largely distinct from the clones induced by infection. Clones induced by infection and clones induced by vaccination both contracted markedly at late timepoints after vaccination, which fits with T cell responses waning over time.

After around 10 days of culture, CD4+ T cells were isolated with the EasySep CD4+ T cell isolation kit. PCR-confirmed SARS-CoV-2 infection had occurred in convalescent patients between March and December 2020, before the Alpha, Beta and Delta variants emerged in the United States. Two doses of either the BNT162b2 or the mRNA-1273 mRNA SARS-CoV-2 vaccine were administered to participants. On days 3 and 7, half of the culture medium was replaced with fresh IL-2-containing medium. Each peptide stimulation condition was cultured in triplicate wells unless otherwise noted. Using Ficoll-Paque Plus gradient centrifugation, PBMC were separated from whole blood and then either used fresh or cryopreserved at -140C. The QIAamp micro DNA kit was used to extract genomic DNA from the cultured CD4+ T cells. Library method: the immunoSEQ multiplex PCR assay. DNA from the cultured and isolated CD4+ T cells underwent TCR beta CDR3 sequencing. As for the original processing: The analysis removed non-productive TCR sequences, trimmed reads to the CDR3 region, and retained only CDR3s that were 7 or more amino acids long. Antigen-specific clonotypes were identified with the MANAFEST web app by comparing expansion in peptide wells against reference cultures. To count as positive, a clone had to show expansion at FDR<0.05 compared with the reference and with all other wells, an odds ratio above 5, and a frequency above 0.1% in two replicate wells. A clonotype was called cross-reactive if it was significantly expanded both in SARS-CoV-2 spike wells and in at least one common cold coronavirus spike condition. Levenshtein distance calculated with the stringdist R package was used to assess CDR3 similarity, and unrooted trees were constructed with ape in R 3.6.1. TCRdb limited this immuneACCESS table to in-frame rearrangements with V and J called. A share of clones is missing; checked studies link under half to unresolved V genes, and the rest is unexplained. The V and J calls and clone size were taken over from that table, and D and trimming were inferred from the DNA. The sample profile shows tens of thousands of clones; less than 85% of them were found once. The ten largest account for around 3.3% of the sample.

The rearranged segments are TRBV9 and TRBJ2-1, and TRBD1 aligns with 7 junction nucleotides. The sample consisted of CD4+ T cells from PBMCs cultured without peptide, taken after COVID-19 vaccination. This clonotype originated in a human donor who had a prior SARS-CoV-2 infection. The encoded CDR3 is CASSVTGQSNEQFF. The DNA sequence is as follows: TGTGCCAGCAGCGTGACGGGACAGTCCAATGAGCAGTTCTTC.